This TCR beta chain comes out of a study of cytomegalovirus exposure and HLA in healthy donors. Use of 60 Vbeta and 13 Jbeta primers characterized the PCR. Libraries were prepared by immunoSEQ multiplex PCR; TCRdb keeps only in-frame clonotypes and omits some of them. The sample lists roughly 230,000 clones, around 78% occurring once. Per the germline V gene, CDR1 is ENHRY and CDR2 is SYGVKD. This CDR3 is 12 amino acids long. Losses at the gene ends were 6 bases for V and 7 bases for J; bases not matched to a gene: 5. The TCR originated in a boy younger than 18 in good health and CMV-seronegative. This chain joins TRBV10-3 and TRBJ1-2; 7 nucleotides line up with TRBD1. Input material: PBMCs. The CDR3 spells CAIRQGWGGYTF. CDR3 nucleotide sequence: TGTGCCATCAGACAGGGGTGGGGTGGCTACACCTTC.